Below, 17 T cell receptor beta chains from the same sample are listed, as sequenced in a study of CD8 T cells in Susac syndrome. Reverse transcription used roughly 0.45 to 1 ug RNA and random hexamers. Each CDR3 protein is one row after TCRdb ran MiXCR on the immunoSEQ multiplex PCR reads. The sample includes 150,000 to 160,000 distinct CDR3 sequences, 95% to 96% seen only once; the top ten take about 0.15%. The source material was CD8+ T cells from PBMCs. The source of these receptors is a human donor with multiple sclerosis.

This clonotype was recorded only once. The J gene is TRBJ2-6, the V gene TRBV12-3 or TRBV12-4; D remains ambiguous. V was shortened by 5 bases and J by 1 base, with 9 bases between the two germline ends. The CDR3 runs to 15 residues. This chain's CDR3 is CASSLGSSGANVLTF. The CDR3 DNA reads as TGTGCCAGCAGTCTAGGTTCGTCTGGGGCCAACGTCCTGACTTTC.

This clonotype appeared once. The chain recombines TRBV12-3 or TRBV12-4 with TRBJ2-1; a possible D gene is TRBD1 (6 bases). The ends were cut back, 7 bases at V and 6 bases at J, with 25 bases in the middle. The CDR3 length is 17 residues. DNA for the CDR3: TGTGCCAGCACCCACGGCACAGGGTCCCGGTTTGCCAATGAGCAGTTCTTC. Translated: CASTHGTGSRFANEQFF.

This sequence joins TRBV21-1 and TRBJ2-7. TRBV21-1 is listed as a pseudogene. The CDR3 runs to 14 residues. CDR3 amino acids: CASSKVVVSYEQYF. The CDR3 coding sequence is TGTGCCAGCAGCAAAGTCGTGGTTTCCTACGAGCAGTACTTC.

This clonotype came up once. This chain uses TRBV20-1 with TRBJ2-2; 12 bases are shared with TRBD2. V shed 0 bases, J shed 3 bases, and the junction held 5 bases outside the gene matches. There are 17 residues in the CDR3. Germline V gene data show CDR1 as DFQATT and CDR2 as SNEGSKA (reference sequence). The CDR3 sequence is CSARDPLAGGDTGELFF. In DNA, the CDR3 is TGCAGTGCTAGAGATCCCCTAGCGGGGGGGGACACCGGGGAGCTGTTTTTT.

This sequence joins TRBV24-1 and TRBJ2-7; the D gene is possibly TRBD2 (5 bases). Germline V CDR1 and CDR2: KGHDR, SFDVKD. The V end was cut by 4 bases, the J end by 3 bases, with 15 bases between. The CDR3 consists of 15 residues. CDR3 region: CATSEVTGEFYEQYF. The CDR3 nucleotides are TGTGCCACCAGTGAGGTGACCGGGGAATTCTACGAGCAGTACTTC.

The rearrangement uses TRBV2 and TRBJ2-2; D is unresolved. CDR3 length equals 14 residues. V lost 2 bases, J lost 6 bases, and 10 bases lay in between. Per germline, CDR1 SNHLY and CDR2 FYNNEI. The CDR3 here is CASSEYAGPGELFF. The DNA of the CDR3 is TGTGCCAGCAGTGAATACGCTGGACCCGGGGAGCTGTTTTTT.

The rearrangement uses TRBV9 and TRBJ2-7, with D unresolved. This CDR3 is 13 amino acids long. Per the germline V gene, CDR1 is SGDLS and CDR2 is YYNGEE. With 4 bases removed from V and 7 bases from J, the gap between germline ends came to 15 bases. The CDR3 loop is CASSPYSLGEQYF. Here the CDR3 DNA reads TGTGCCAGCAGCCCTTACAGCTTGGGAGAGCAGTACTTC.

This clonotype has just one count. The chain employs TRBV7-9 and TRBJ2-7; the match to TRBD1 covers 7 bases. The germline CDR1 and CDR2 sequences are SEHNR and FQNEAQ (reference sequence). The CDR3 contains 15 residues. The CDR3: CASTLGSDRPYEQYV. CDR3 coding DNA: TGTGCCAGCACCTTAGGGTCGGACAGGCCCTACGAGCAGTACGTC.

This CDR3 is CASSQAEGSGYGYTF. The CDR3 coding sequence is TGCGCCAGCAGCCAAGCGGAGGGATCCGGCTATGGCTACACCTTC. The V call is TRBV4-1, the J call TRBJ1-2; no firm D call. V was clipped by 1 base and J by 4 bases, with 13 bases between them. Per germline, CDR1 MGHRA and CDR2 YSYEKL. The CDR3 spans 15 residues.

The CDR3 reads CASSQVRLGRGNSPLHF. As DNA, the CDR3 is TGTGCCAGCAGCCAAGTTCGGTTGGGACGAGGGAATTCACCCCTCCACTTT. The genes are TRBV14 and TRBJ1-6; D is perhaps TRBD1 (5 bases). The germline V gene encodes CDR1 SGHDN and CDR2 FVKESK. The length of the CDR3 is 17 residues. The V and J ends lost 1 base and 7 bases respectively, with 17 bases between them.

This rearrangement joins TRBV27 to TRBJ2-7; 7 bases line up with TRBD1. Germline V gives CDR1 MNHEY, CDR2 SMNVEV (reference sequence). The CDR3 spans 13 residues. Trimming removed 3 bases from V and 3 bases from J; junction bases left unmatched: 2. The CDR3 sequence: CASSFYRGYEQYF. The CDR3 nucleotides read TGTGCCAGCAGTTTCTACAGGGGCTACGAGCAGTACTTC.

The chain recombines TRBV14 with TRBJ2-5; unclear D gene. The CDR3 length is 15 residues. CDR1 is SGHDN and CDR2 is FVKESK in the germline V gene. V was pared by 4 bases and J by 1 base, with 13 bases between. CDR3 in amino acids: CASSRLNSFQETQYF. DNA for the CDR3: TGTGCCAGCAGCCGTTTGAACAGTTTCCAAGAGACCCAGTACTTC. The variable domain in full, completed from reference TRBV14 and TRBJ2-5, reads EAGVTQFPSHSVIEKGQTVTLRCDPISGHDNLYWYRRVMGKEIKFLLHFVKESKQDESGMPNNRFLAERTGGTYSTLKVQPAELEDSGVYFCASSRLNSFQETQYFGPGTRLLVL.

The chain is built from TRBV27 and TRBJ1-5, with a possible D match to TRBD1 (5 bases). From germline, CDR1 is MNHEY and CDR2 SMNVEV (reference sequence). This CDR3 is built from 14 residues. V was trimmed by 2 bases and J by 6 bases, leaving 11 bases between them. This CDR3 reads CASSLAAGFQPQHF. In nucleotides, the CDR3 is TGTGCCAGCAGTTTAGCGGCAGGGTTTCAGCCCCAGCATTTT.

This chain uses TRBV27 with TRBJ1-2; a possible D gene is TRBD1 (6 bases). Germline loops: CDR1 MNHEY, CDR2 SMNVEV (reference sequence). The CDR3 loop spans 15 amino acids. Deletions cut 0 bases from V and 1 base from J, with 9 bases between. In DNA form, the CDR3 reads TGTGCCAGCAGTTTATCGACAGGCAATAACTATGGCTACACCTTC. Translating gives CASSLSTGNNYGYTF.

This clonotype has a single count. The chain joins TRBV5-4 to TRBJ1-1; 9 bases map to TRBD1. CDR1 is SGHNT, CDR2 YYREEE, per germline (reference sequence). The CDR3 loop spans 17 amino acids. After removal of 1 base from V and 1 base from J, the junction contained 8 bases not matched to a gene. CDR3 in DNA: TGTGCCAGCAGCTTGTGGGGACAGGGTTCTAGGAACACTGAAGCTTTCTTT. Its protein product is CASSLWGQGSRNTEAFF.

The chain employs TRBV15 and TRBJ2-7, with 10 bases matching TRBD1. V gave up 5 bases and J gave up 4 bases; unmatched junction bases: 8. This CDR3 is built from 15 residues. Germline CDR1 and CDR2: LNHNV and YYDKDF (reference sequence). DNA for the CDR3: TGTGCCACCAGCCAGGGACAGGGGAGCCTTTACGAGCAGTACTTC. Its translation: CATSQGQGSLYEQYF.

The chain is built from TRBV20-1 and TRBJ2-1, with a tentative D call TRBD1 (6 bases). V gave up 3 bases and J gave up 5 bases, with 8 bases separating them. The CDR3 is 12 amino acids. Germline values: CDR1 DFQATT, CDR2 SNEGSKA (reference sequence). This chain's CDR3 is CSASYRDNEQFF. The CDR3 bases are TGCAGTGCTAGTTACAGGGACAATGAGCAGTTCTTC.